The 6 T cell receptor beta chains below all came from one sample that was sequenced in a study of blood T cell repertoires in COVID-19. Data came from immunoSEQ multiplex PCR; TCRdb stores just in-frame clones and leaves some out. Among fewer than 200,000 clones listed, approximately 79% were seen once. The sequencing input was PBMCs or T cells enriched from blood (not recorded which). All receptors derive from a woman in her 70s in a cohort exposed to, infected with or recovered from COVID-19 (not recorded which).

The chain employs TRBV6-5 and TRBJ2-7; a weak D match, TRBD1 (6 bases). The CDR3 spans 13 residues. V dropped 6 bases and J dropped 3 bases, with 12 bases sitting between them. CDR1 MNHEY and CDR2 SVGAGI come from the germline V gene. CDR3 loop: CASSPTGFYEQYF. CDR3 in DNA: TGTGCCAGCAGCCCGACAGGTTTCTACGAGCAGTACTTC.

This clone was picked up a small number of times. V and J are TRBV11-2 and TRBJ2-7, with unresolved D. Germline CDR1 reads SGHAT; CDR2 reads FQNNGV. The CDR3 has 14 amino acids. Trimming cost V 6 bases and J 2 bases, with 14 bases left between them. The CDR3 region has the DNA TGTGCCAGCAGTCGGCAGTATGACACCTACGAGCAGTACTTC. Protein: CASSRQYDTYEQYF.

The genes are TRBV7-3 and TRBJ1-1; D possibly corresponds to TRBD1 (5 bases). CDR3 length: 13 residues. Germline CDR1 and CDR2: SGHTA and FQGTGA. Trimming pared 5 bases from V and 1 base from J, leaving 8 bases between. The CDR3 DNA follows: TGTGCCAGCAGCGCTACAGGGAACACTGAAGCTTTCTTT. Encoded protein: CASSATGNTEAFF.

V is TRBV18 and J is TRBJ1-3; TRBD1 aligns across 7 bases. This CDR3 comprises 13 residues. The V segment lost 4 bases and the J segment 6 bases; nucleotides outside the gene matches: 3. Germline V gives CDR1 KGHSH, CDR2 LQKENI. The CDR3 sequence is CASSQGQKNTIYF. The CDR3 nucleotides are TGTGCCAGCTCACAGGGACAGAAAAACACCATATATTTT.

The chain employs TRBV19 and TRBJ2-1; 9 bases line up with TRBD2. This CDR3 is 15 amino acids long. Germline V CDR1 and CDR2: LNHDA, SQIVND (reference sequence). V was clipped by 3 bases and J by 2 bases; unmatched bases: 2. CDR3 amino acids: CASSIAGGAYNEQFF. The CDR3 coding sequence is TGTGCCAGTAGTATTGCGGGAGGGGCCTACAATGAGCAGTTCTTC.

The chain employs TRBV3-1 (or the pseudogene TRBV3-2) and TRBJ1-5; no clear D gene. Germline V gene data show CDR1 as LGHDT and CDR2 as YNNKEL (reference sequence). This CDR3 has 12 residues. Deletions cut 3 bases from V and 7 bases from J, with 7 bases between. CDR3 in amino acids: CASSHPGQPQHF. The CDR3 nucleotides read TGTGCCAGCAGCCACCCGGGACAGCCCCAGCATTTT.